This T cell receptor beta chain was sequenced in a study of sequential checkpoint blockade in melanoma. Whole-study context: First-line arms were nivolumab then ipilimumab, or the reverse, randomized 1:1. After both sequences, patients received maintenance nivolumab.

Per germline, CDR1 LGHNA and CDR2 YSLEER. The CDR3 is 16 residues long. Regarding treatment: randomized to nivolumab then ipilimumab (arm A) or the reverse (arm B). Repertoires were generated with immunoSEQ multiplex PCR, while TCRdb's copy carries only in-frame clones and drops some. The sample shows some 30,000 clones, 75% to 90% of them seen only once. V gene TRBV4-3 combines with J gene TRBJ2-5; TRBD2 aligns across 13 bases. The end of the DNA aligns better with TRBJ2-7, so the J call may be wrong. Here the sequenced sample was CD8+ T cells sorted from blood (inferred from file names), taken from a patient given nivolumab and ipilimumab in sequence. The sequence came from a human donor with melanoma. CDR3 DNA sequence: TGCGCCAGCAGCCAAGTCTGGACTAGCGGGAGCTACGAGCAGTACTTC. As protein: CASSQVWTSGSYEQYF.